These T cell receptor beta chains were read from a single sample in a study of T-cell reconstitution after alpha-beta-depleted transplantation in children. TCRdb ran MiXCR on the PCR reads and lists one entry per CDR3 protein. The table has hundreds of thousands of distinct CDR3 sequences, about a sixth seen once. Sequencing used PBMCs, mostly from graft donor cells, obtained 360 days after TCRalphabeta/CD19-depleted stem cell transplant. The receptors stem from a male patient under 10 years old who had a stem cell transplant for acute lymphoblastic leukemia, so the T cells may come from the graft donor. Both conserved end residues are part of each CDR3. D genes are given only for firm matches. The size field is filled for only some rows; it gives once, few, many or a size class.

clone size: -; CDR3 length: 13; D gene: -; V gene: TRBV30; J gene: TRBJ1-1; CDR3 protein: CAWRIDRRTEAFF; CDR3 DNA: TGTGCCTGGAGGATAGACAGACGCACTGAAGCTTTCTTT
clone size: few; CDR3 length: 15; D gene: TRBD2; V gene: TRBV18; J gene: TRBJ2-7; CDR3 protein: CASSPLPSGPYEQYF; CDR3 DNA: TGTGCCAGCTCACCACTACCTAGCGGACCCTACGAGCAGTACTTC
clone size: few; CDR3 length: 15; D gene: -; V gene: TRBV29-1; J gene: TRBJ2-5; CDR3 protein: CSITPGAQVGETQYF; CDR3 DNA: TGCAGCATAACACCAGGGGCGCAGGTGGGAGAGACCCAGTACTTC
clone size: -; CDR3 length: 15; D gene: -; V gene: TRBV28; J gene: TRBJ1-6; CDR3 protein: CASTSSVSPGSPLHF; CDR3 DNA: TGTGCCAGCACCTCGTCGGTTAGCCCGGGTTCACCCCTCCACTTT
clone size: -; CDR3 length: 13; D gene: -; V gene: TRBV20-1; J gene: TRBJ1-5; CDR3 protein: CSARVRDGQPQHF; CDR3 DNA: TGCAGTGCTAGGGTCCGGGACGGCCAGCCCCAGCATTTT
clone size: -; CDR3 length: 13; D gene: -; V gene: TRBV15; J gene: TRBJ1-4; CDR3 protein: CATGPGATEKLFF; CDR3 DNA: TGTGCCACCGGACCGGGAGCAACGGAAAAACTGTTTTTT
clone size: -; CDR3 length: 13; D gene: -; V gene: TRBV7-2; J gene: TRBJ2-7; CDR3 protein: CASSLALGYEQYF; CDR3 DNA: TGTGCCAGCAGCTTAGCGCTTGGCTACGAGCAGTACTTC
clone size: -; CDR3 length: 13; D gene: -; V gene: TRBV10-3; J gene: TRBJ1-3; CDR3 protein: CAIRTLSGNTIYF; CDR3 DNA: TGTGCCATCAGAACGCTCTCTGGAAACACCATATATTTT
clone size: few; CDR3 length: 17; D gene: -; V gene: TRBV7-8; J gene: TRBJ2-7; CDR3 protein: CASSVPLAGDIAYEQYF; CDR3 DNA: TGTGCCAGCAGCGTACCCTTGGCGGGGGACATTGCCTACGAGCAGTACTTC
clone size: -; CDR3 length: 14; D gene: TRBD1; V gene: TRBV7-2; J gene: TRBJ1-1; CDR3 protein: CASSLGQSWGKAFF; CDR3 DNA: TGTGCCAGCAGCTTGGGACAGTCATGGGGGAAGGCTTTCTTT
clone size: many; CDR3 length: 14; D gene: -; V gene: TRBV29-1; J gene: TRBJ2-7; CDR3 protein: CSVLPDLSSYEQYF; CDR3 DNA: TGCAGCGTGTTACCGGACTTGAGCTCCTACGAGCAGTACTTC
clone size: few; CDR3 length: 14; D gene: -; V gene: TRBV12-3/TRBV12-4; J gene: TRBJ2-7; CDR3 protein: CASSSPTSSYEQYF; CDR3 DNA: TGTGCCAGCAGCTCCCCCACTAGCTCCTACGAGCAGTACTTC
clone size: -; CDR3 length: 15; D gene: -; V gene: TRBV12-3/TRBV12-4; J gene: TRBJ1-2; CDR3 protein: CASSFSKPANYGYTF; CDR3 DNA: TGTGCCAGCAGTTTTAGTAAGCCGGCTAACTATGGCTACACCTTC
clone size: -; CDR3 length: 16; D gene: TRBD2; V gene: TRBV4-2; J gene: TRBJ2-2; CDR3 protein: CASSQRETVVTGELFF; CDR3 DNA: TGTGCCAGCAGCCAGCGGGAGACCGTCGTGACCGGGGAGCTGTTTTTT
clone size: -; CDR3 length: 14; D gene: -; V gene: TRBV6-1; J gene: TRBJ1-5; CDR3 protein: CASVMGEFNQPQHF; CDR3 DNA: TGTGCCAGCGTGATGGGGGAGTTCAATCAGCCCCAGCATTTT
clone size: many; CDR3 length: 13; D gene: TRBD1; V gene: TRBV29-1; J gene: TRBJ2-2; CDR3 protein: CSAGTVLTGELFF; CDR3 DNA: TGCAGCGCAGGGACAGTTTTAACCGGGGAGCTGTTTTTT